This T cell receptor (beta chain) was documented in a study of T cell repertoires in ileal Crohn's disease. Described time point: neoterminal ileum biopsy at postoperative endoscopy, about 6 months after surgery. Adults with ileal or ileocolonic Crohn's disease and an indication for resection were eligible. The length of the CDR3 is 15 residues. From germline, CDR1 is MNHEY and CDR2 SVGAGI. V was pared by 0 bases and J by 2 bases, with 8 bases between. Clones were read by immunoSEQ multiplex PCR, and TCRdb kept only the in-frame ones, dropping some. The sample holds about 7,400 clones, approximately 74% seen once.

This chain uses TRBV6-5 with TRBJ1-3, with D hard to call. The sample taken for sequencing was ileal tissue. This TCR derives from an adult with Crohn's disease. CDR3 nucleotides: TGTGCCAGCAGTTACTCGACGGGGACTGGAAACACCATATATTTT. Its translation: CASSYSTGTGNTIYF.